Below, 20 T cell receptor beta chains from the same sample are listed, as sequenced in a study of CD8 T cells in Susac syndrome. RNA was extracted with the RNeasy kit, and a quantity of about 0.45 to 1 ug was reverse transcribed using random hexamers. TCRdb analysed the immunoSEQ multiplex PCR reads with MiXCR anew, one entry per CDR3 protein. This table holds some 140,000 distinct CDR3 sequences, 95% found once. The sample comprised CD8+ T cells from PBMCs. These receptors were taken from a human donor with Susac syndrome.

The V call is TRBV4-1, the J call TRBJ1-5; 7 bases align to TRBD1. This CDR3 is 14 amino acids long. V lost 1 base to trimming and J lost 6 bases; unmatched junction nucleotides: 3. Germline assignment: CDR1 MGHRA and CDR2 YSYEKL. The CDR3 here is CASSQGQGSQPQHF. The DNA for the CDR3 is TGCGCCAGCAGCCAAGGACAGGGAAGTCAGCCCCAGCATTTT.

The chain uses TRBV20-1 and TRBJ2-1; D remains ambiguous. Looked up from germline, CDR1 is DFQATT and CDR2 is SNEGSKA (reference sequence). V gave up 3 bases and J gave up 12 bases, with 12 bases separating them. The CDR3 contains 11 residues. The CDR3 protein is CSARGEHGQFF. CDR3 nucleotides: TGCAGTGCTAGGGGCGAGCACGGGCAGTTCTTC.

This clonotype was recorded only once. The chain couples TRBV4-1 to TRBJ1-1, with TRBD1 identical over 7 bases. The germline V gene has CDR1 MGHRA and CDR2 YSYEKL. The CDR3 consists of 12 residues. With V trimmed by 4 bases and J by 11 bases, 7 bases remained unmatched. The CDR3 nucleotides are TGCGCCAGCAGCCCACCGGGACAGATGGCTTTCTTT. It translates to CASSPPGQMAFF.

The rearrangement links TRBV3-1 to TRBJ2-7, with D unclear. Germline V lookup: CDR1 LGHDT, CDR2 YNNKEL (reference sequence). The ends were cut back, 0 bases at V and 0 bases at J, with 9 bases in the middle. The length of the CDR3 is 15 residues. The CDR3 loop is CASSQDEALSYEQYF. The CDR3 DNA reads TGTGCCAGCAGCCAAGATGAAGCTCTCTCCTACGAGCAGTACTTC.

The chain is built from TRBV28 and TRBJ1-4; perhaps TRBD1 as D (5 bases). CDR3 length equals 17 residues. CDR1 and CDR2 from the germline V gene are MDHEN and SYDVKM. V lost 6 bases, J lost 4 bases, and 21 bases lay in between. CDR3 bases: TGTGCCAGCAGCCCCATGGTCAGGGTGGAAGATAATGAAAAACTGTTTTTT. Its translation is CASSPMVRVEDNEKLFF.

CDR3 region: CSTSTEPTDTQYF. CDR3 coding DNA: TGCAGCACATCGACCGAGCCGACAGATACGCAGTATTTT. V usage is TRBV29-1 and J usage is TRBJ2-3; D ambiguous. CDR3 length: 13 residues. Germline-derived CDR1 and CDR2 are SQVTM and ANQGSEA. V dropped 8 bases and J dropped 3 bases, with 15 bases sitting between them.

This clonotype showed up just once. This chain uses TRBV6-2 or TRBV6-3 with TRBJ2-3; weak D call: TRBD2 (6 bases). V was pared by 0 bases and J by 0 bases, with 10 bases between. CDR1 is MNHEY, CDR2 SVGEGT, per germline. CDR3 length: 16 amino acids. The CDR3 nucleotides read TGTGCCAGCAGTTACTCGGCTCGGGGGAGCACAGATACGCAGTATTTT. This translates into CASSYSARGSTDTQYF.

V and J are TRBV6-1 and TRBJ2-7; D remains ambiguous. The CDR3 is made up of 15 amino acids. The V end was cut by 3 bases, the J end by 0 bases, with 12 bases between. Germline CDR1 is MNHNS and CDR2 is SASEGT. Here the CDR3 reads CASSESPTVSYEQYF. The CDR3 DNA is TGTGCCAGCAGTGAGTCCCCGACGGTCTCCTACGAGCAGTACTTC.

This chain uses TRBV5-1 with TRBJ1-2; D is ambiguous. The ends were cut back, 0 bases at V and 8 bases at J, with 14 bases in the middle. The germline V gene has CDR1 SGHRS and CDR2 YFSETQ. The CDR3 is 14 residues long. The CDR3 DNA is TGCGCCAGCAGCTTGGACAAGACACTATGGGGCTACACCTTC. Encoded protein: CASSLDKTLWGYTF.

This sequence joins TRBV29-1 and TRBJ2-1; D may be TRBD2 (5 bases). The CDR3 is 16 amino acids. The germline V gene has CDR1 SQVTM and CDR2 ANQGSEA. Between the trimmed V and J ends, which lost 2 bases and 3 bases, there was a span of 17 bases. CDR3 amino acids: CSVERSPAEIYNEQFF. Written as DNA, the CDR3 is TGCAGCGTTGAAAGGTCTCCAGCGGAAATCTACAATGAGCAGTTCTTC.

The chain's CDR3 is CASSLQMGPKHNEQFF. The CDR3 DNA is TGTGCCAGCAGCTTGCAGATGGGACCGAAACACAATGAGCAGTTCTTC. The chain has TRBV11-2 and TRBJ2-1, with D tentatively TRBD1 or TRBD2 (5 bases each). The V gene's germline CDR1 is SGHAT and CDR2 FQNNGV. This CDR3 has 16 residues. The ends were cut back, 3 bases at V and 5 bases at J, with 17 bases in the middle.

V usage is TRBV20-1 and J usage is TRBJ1-1; possible D gene TRBD1, 5 bases. This CDR3 is 15 amino acids long. V lost 0 bases to trimming and J lost 3 bases, with 14 bases between them. Germline V CDR1 and CDR2: DFQATT, SNEGSKA (reference sequence). The CDR3 protein is CSARDSPVGDTEAFF. The CDR3 DNA follows: TGCAGTGCTAGAGACTCCCCGGTGGGGGACACTGAAGCTTTCTTT.

The V gene is TRBV24-1, the J gene TRBJ2-1; 8 bases align to TRBD2. Germline V gene data show CDR1 as KGHDR and CDR2 as SFDVKD. The CDR3 spans 14 residues. The J segment lost 0 bases and the V segment lost 8 bases, leaving 2 bases of the junction unmatched. CDR3 nucleotides: TGTGCCACCACGAGCGGGAGCTCCTACAATGAGCAGTTCTTC. Translation: CATTSGSSYNEQFF.

The chain employs TRBV6-2 or TRBV6-3 and TRBJ2-4; 9 nucleotides align to TRBD2. V gave up 0 bases and J gave up 6 bases; unmatched junction bases: 12. Germline CDR1 MNHEY, CDR2 SVGEGT. CDR3 length equals 18 residues. CDR3 nucleotide sequence: TGTGCCAGCAGTTACTCCCCCTTGCGGGAGGGCCCAAGAAACATTCAGTACTTC. Protein product: CASSYSPLREGPRNIQYF.

This chain connects TRBV11-2 to TRBJ2-5, with a tentative D call TRBD2 (6 bases). Trimming took 3 bases from V and 3 from J, leaving 11 bases between them. CDR1 is SGHAT, CDR2 FQNNGV, per germline. The CDR3 spans 14 residues. Here the CDR3 reads CASSFGGTKETQYF. Written as DNA, the CDR3 is TGTGCCAGCAGCTTCGGAGGGACGAAAGAGACCCAGTACTTC. Looking up the rest from reference TRBV11-2 and TRBJ2-5 gives the full variable domain: EAGVAQSPRYKIIEKRQSVAFWCNPISGHATLYWYQQILGQGPKLLIQFQNNGVVDDSQLPKDRFSAERLKGVDSTLKIQPAKLEDSAVYLCASSFGGTKETQYFGPGTRLLVL.

The rearrangement joins TRBV6-5 to TRBJ2-7, with D possibly matching TRBD2 (6 bases). This CDR3 spans 14 amino acids. The V and J ends lost 2 bases and 2 bases respectively, with 10 bases between them. The germline V gene encodes CDR1 MNHEY and CDR2 SVGAGI. CDR3 in DNA: TGTGCCAGCAGTTACGGAGGGGTCCCCTACGAGCAGTACTTC. This sequence encodes CASSYGGVPYEQYF.

The V call is TRBV12-3 or TRBV12-4, the J call TRBJ2-3; tentatively, D is TRBD1 (5 bases). Deletions cut 5 bases from V and 2 bases from J, with 11 bases between. CDR3 length: 14 amino acids. The CDR3 is CASSPLGHTDTQYF. Written as DNA, the CDR3 is TGTGCCAGCAGTCCGCTAGGACACACAGATACGCAGTATTTT.

The chain links TRBV4-1 to TRBJ1-1; D might be TRBD1 (6 bases). The CDR3 is 15 amino acids. Germline V gene lookup returns CDR1 MGHRA and CDR2 YSYEKL. With 2 bases removed from V and 7 bases from J, the gap between germline ends came to 17 bases. CDR3 sequence (DNA): TGCGCCAGCAGCCAACTAGGGGGGCGCGAAATTGAAGCTTTCTTT. It is translated as CASSQLGGREIEAFF.

Notes on this clonotype: Mismatch with germline at one junction end may stem from a read error. The V gene is TRBV11-2, the J gene TRBJ1-1, with D tentatively TRBD1 (6 bases). The V gene's germline CDR1 is SGHAT and CDR2 FQNNGV. The length of the CDR3 is 11 residues. The CDR3 DNA reads TGTGCCAGCAGTTCTAGAGAGGAGGGGGTCTTT. Its translation is CASSSREEGVF. Looking up the rest from reference TRBV11-2 and TRBJ1-1 gives the full variable domain: EAGVAQSPRYKIIEKRQSVAFWCNPISGHATLYWYQQILGQGPKLLIQFQNNGVVDDSQLPKDRFSAERLKGVDSTLKIQPAKLEDSAVYLCASSSREEGVFGQGTRLTVV.

This chain links TRBV5-1 with TRBJ2-7; D gene uncertain. The CDR3 extends over 14 amino acids. Trimming took 0 bases from V and 2 from J, leaving 9 bases between them. Germline CDR1 and CDR2: SGHRS and YFSETQ. CDR3: CASSLEYSPYEQYF. For the CDR3, the DNA is TGCGCCAGCAGCTTGGAATACAGTCCCTACGAGCAGTACTTC.